This T cell receptor (beta chain) was sequenced during a study of T-cell memory formation after mild COVID-19. Study-level information: Clustering of TCRs was largely donor specific.

Study findings and constraints: Cross-reactive memory seemingly joined, as some responding clones were found in pre-infection memory. Mainly in CM and EM were contracting CD4+ clones; CD8+ were in EMRA. The study found balanced CD4/CD8 in clones contracting day 15 to 85 and a CD4+ lean in later expanders.

As regards this clonotype: Its antigen remains unknown.

The CDR3 runs 13 residues. Looked up from germline, CDR1 is MNHEY and CDR2 is SMNVEV (reference sequence). V was trimmed by 3 bases and J by 5 bases, leaving 8 bases between them. Each CDR3 protein gets one entry after TCRdb re-called the 5' RACE reads with MiXCR. The sample yields 190,000 or so distinct CDR3 sequences, roughly a tenth seen once. The chain recombines TRBV27 with TRBJ2-1, with D hard to call. The sequence was collected from a man between 18 and 29 years old who had mild COVID-19 (a few samples of this study predate the infection). Cell type and time point are not known. Source material: PBMCs or a T cell subset sorted from them (not recorded which). The CDR3 region is CASSFFPNNEQFF. DNA for the CDR3: TGTGCCAGCAGTTTCTTTCCAAACAATGAGCAGTTCTTC.